The 16 T cell receptor beta chains in this list originate from one sample, sequenced in a study of response to subunit inactivated influenza vaccine. TCRdb re-called the RT-PCR reads with MiXCR, one entry per CDR3 protein. The table shows 490,000 or so distinct CDR3 sequences, with approximately 7.6% occurring only once. The source material was PBMCs from blood, sampled less than 30 months after vaccination. The receptors originated from a man aged 45 to 70 who received an inactivated influenza vaccine.

This clonotype was counted at least ten times. The chain employs TRBV27 and TRBJ2-1, with 12 positions matching TRBD2. The ends lost 6 bases at V and 0 bases at J; junction bases unmatched: 6. This CDR3 is 17 amino acids long. Germline V CDR1 and CDR2: MNHEY, SMNVEV (reference sequence). The DNA of the CDR3 is TGTGCCAGCAGCGGACTAGCGGGAAATCACTCCTACAATGAGCAGTTCTTC. As protein: CASSGLAGNHSYNEQFF.

The chain is built from TRBV2 and TRBJ2-7, with D possibly matching TRBD2 (6 bases). The CDR3 consists of 15 residues. CDR1 and CDR2 (germline): SNHLY, FYNNEI. V gave up 0 bases and J gave up 6 bases, with 15 bases separating them. CDR3 loop: CASSEAWERGGEQYF. DNA for the CDR3: TGTGCCAGCAGTGAAGCTTGGGAGAGGGGAGGCGAGCAGTACTTC.

The chain uses TRBV5-1 and TRBJ1-2; D unclear. Germline V gene lookup returns CDR1 SGHRS and CDR2 YFSETQ. The V end was cut by 1 base, the J end by 7 bases, with 11 bases between. CDR3 size: 13 residues. The DNA of the CDR3 is TGCGCCAGCAGCTTGTCCGAGGCCAGTGGCTACACCTTC. Its protein product is CASSLSEASGYTF.

In this sample, this clonotype turned up many times. This chain uses TRBV29-1 with TRBJ2-1, with 10 bases fitting TRBD2. In germline, CDR1 is SQVTM, CDR2 ANQGSEA. With 4 bases clipped from V and 9 bases from J, the junction kept 18 bases outside the gene matches. This CDR3 region has 17 residues. The CDR3 sequence: CSVAPLSSGRSLGEQFF. In DNA, the CDR3 is TGCAGCGTTGCACCCCTGTCTAGCGGGAGAAGCTTAGGTGAGCAGTTCTTC.

This clonotype was seen ten or more times. The genes are TRBV14 and TRBJ2-1, with TRBD2 matching 8 bases. The germline V gene encodes CDR1 SGHDN and CDR2 FVKESK. The length of the CDR3 is 16 residues. V shed 1 base and J 3 bases; nucleotides not matched to a gene: 5. The CDR3 sequence: CASSQVGGASYNEQFF. Here the CDR3 DNA reads TGTGCCAGCAGCCAAGTCGGGGGGGCTAGCTACAATGAGCAGTTCTTC.

This clonotype has a count of ten or more. V and J are TRBV5-1 and TRBJ1-5, with 7 bases fitting TRBD1. J lost 6 bases, V lost 1 base, and 7 bases had no gene match. Germline lookup yields CDR1 SGHRS and CDR2 YFSETQ. The CDR3 totals 15 residues. The CDR3 loop reads CASSLNSGGGQPQHF. CDR3 nucleotides: TGCGCCAGCAGCTTGAATTCAGGGGGAGGTCAGCCCCAGCATTTT.

This clonotype has only a few counts. The rearrangement joins TRBV28 to TRBJ2-2, with D unclear. This CDR3 has 15 residues. From germline, CDR1 is MDHEN and CDR2 SYDVKM. Trimming removed 5 bases from V and 7 bases from J, with 17 bases in between. CDR3: CASSPRVKPDGELFF. The CDR3 DNA reads TGTGCCAGCAGTCCTCGGGTAAAACCGGACGGGGAGCTGTTTTTT.

The chain links TRBV7-2 to TRBJ1-1, with D hard to call. Germline-derived CDR1 and CDR2 are SGHTA and FQGNSA. Deletions cut 1 base from V and 8 bases from J, with 14 bases between. The length of the CDR3 is 14 residues. CDR3: CASSLGQMGSEAFF. CDR3 sequence (DNA): TGTGCCAGCAGCTTAGGGCAGATGGGCAGCGAAGCTTTCTTT.

The CDR3 loop is CASSETSGMGQTAQYF. Written as DNA, the CDR3 is TGTGCCAGCAGCGAGACTAGCGGGATGGGCCAGACCGCCCAGTACTTC. The chain joins TRBV9 to TRBJ2-5, with TRBD2 identical over 11 bases. Trimming took 3 bases from V and 9 from J; bases not matched to a gene: 13. Germline-derived CDR1 and CDR2 are SGDLS and YYNGEE. The CDR3 contains 16 residues.

In its sample, this clonotype was seen many times. This chain links TRBV6-5 with TRBJ2-1, with TRBD1 matching 7 bases. CDR1 and CDR2 (germline): MNHEY, SVGAGI. Unmatched junction bases numbered 9, after V lost 1 base and J lost 3 bases. The CDR3 runs 17 residues. CDR3 DNA: TGTGCCAGCAGTTACTTACGACAGGGAGTCCTCTACAATGAGCAGTTCTTC. It translates to CASSYLRQGVLYNEQFF.

The table lists this clonotype with a few counts. The J gene is TRBJ2-7, the V gene TRBV20-1, with TRBD1 identical over 11 bases. V lost 4 bases and J lost 2; bases outside the gene matches: 19. Germline lookup yields CDR1 DFQATT and CDR2 SNEGSKA (reference sequence). CDR3 length: 19 residues. The CDR3 nucleotides read TGCAGTGCTAATTCCGTCGGGACAGGGGGGCGGGAGCCCCCCTACGAGCAGTACTTC. Translated: CSANSVGTGGREPPYEQYF.

The chain is built from TRBV7-7 and TRBJ2-1, with 13 bases that match TRBD2. V trimming: 8 bases; J trimming: 2 bases; junction bases outside the gene matches: 6. CDR3 length: 16 residues. Germline loops: CDR1 SSHAT, CDR2 FNYEAQ (reference sequence). The CDR3 DNA reads TGTGCCAGCTCCAAACTAGCGGGAGGGCCCTACAATGAGCAGTTCTTC. Amino acids: CASSKLAGGPYNEQFF.

This clonotype was seen at least ten times. In nucleotides, the CDR3 is TGTGCCAGCAGCGAATTAGCGGGGGGAATCAGCACCGGGGAGCTGTTTTTT. Translating gives CASSELAGGISTGELFF. This chain links TRBV7-2 with TRBJ2-2; 10 bases are shared with TRBD2. The V and J ends lost 5 bases and 4 bases, in that order; junction bases with no gene match: 10. The length of the CDR3 is 17 residues. In germline, CDR1 is SGHTA, CDR2 FQGNSA.

This clonotype was found a few times. CDR3 loop: CASSLAGLAGEAGELFF. The CDR3 bases are TGTGCCAGCAGCTTAGCCGGACTAGCGGGAGAAGCCGGGGAGCTGTTTTTT. The rearrangement joins TRBV7-6 to TRBJ2-2; 13 bases map to TRBD2. The J segment lost 6 bases and the V segment lost 0 bases, leaving 4 bases of the junction unmatched. There are 17 residues in the CDR3. Germline assignment: CDR1 SGHVS and CDR2 FNYEAQ.

The chain uses TRBV6-5 and TRBJ2-2, with 8 bases identical to TRBD1. J gave up 7 bases and V 0 bases, and 4 bases lay outside the gene matches. Germline CDR1 is MNHEY and CDR2 is SVGAGI. The CDR3 spans 15 residues. For the CDR3, the DNA is TGTGCCAGCAGTTACTCGACAGGGGACATCGGGGAGCTGTTTTTT. Protein: CASSYSTGDIGELFF.

Ten or more counts support this clonotype. The chain recombines TRBV9 with TRBJ2-2, with D possibly being TRBD1 (5 bases). Germline values: CDR1 SGDLS, CDR2 YYNGEE. V was trimmed by 0 bases and J by 7 bases, leaving 13 bases between them. This CDR3 comprises 15 residues. CDR3 loop: CASSVVPGPHGELFF. In nucleotides, the CDR3 is TGTGCCAGCAGCGTAGTGCCAGGGCCCCACGGGGAGCTGTTTTTT.